The 15 T cell receptor beta chains below all came from one sample that was sequenced in a study of monozygotic twins with inflammatory bowel disease. No DNA is given; TCRdb re-called the 5' RACE reads and lists each CDR3 protein once. Across around 140,000 distinct CDR3 sequences, the top ten clones capture 2% to 3% of the sample. Sequencing input: blood. These receptors were collected from a human donor with ulcerative colitis or Crohn's disease, or a healthy co-twin of an affected twin (not recorded which).

The chain links TRBV7-2 to TRBJ2-5; TCRdb's D call of TRBD2 is untestable without DNA. The germline V gene has CDR1 SGHTA and CDR2 FQGNSA. The CDR3 is 16 residues long. The CDR3 is CASSVTITRTQETQYF.

The chain combines TRBV5-4 with TRBJ2-3; TCRdb gives TRBD2 as the D gene, but with no DNA this cannot be confirmed. The CDR3 has 15 amino acids. Germline assignment: CDR1 SGHNT and CDR2 YYREEE (reference sequence). CDR3 sequence reads: CASRSGTSGTDTQYF.

This chain joins TRBV7-7 and TRBJ2-2; TCRdb designates TRBD2, a call that cannot be tested without DNA. This CDR3 comprises 16 residues. The germline CDR1 and CDR2 sequences are SSHAT and FNYEAQ (reference sequence). CDR3 protein: CASSSGRTRNTGELFF.

This rearrangement joins TRBV6-2 or TRBV6-3 to TRBJ1-2; TCRdb lists TRBD1, though no DNA is available to test this call. Per germline, CDR1 MNHEY and CDR2 SVGEGT. The CDR3 spans 16 residues. CDR3 amino acids: CASTRNPGNRIYGYTF.

This chain links TRBV7-9 with TRBJ2-7; TCRdb selects TRBD2, and the lack of DNA leaves this call unchecked. This CDR3 contains 16 residues. Germline V gene sequence: CDR1 SEHNR, CDR2 FQNEAQ (reference sequence). CDR3 sequence reads: CASSSLTSGGYYEQYF.

The chain joins TRBV2 to TRBJ2-7; the D call of TRBD1 rests on TCRdb alone, since no DNA is present to check it. This CDR3 has 12 amino acids. The V gene's germline CDR1 is SNHLY and CDR2 FYNNEI. CDR3 loop: CASTGQGAEQYF.

The chain carries TRBV7-9 and TRBJ2-7. The CDR3 length is 12 residues. From germline, CDR1 is SEHNR and CDR2 FQNEAQ (reference sequence). The CDR3 is CASSLVRREQYF.

The rearrangement links TRBV5-1 to TRBJ2-5; without DNA, the TCRdb call of TRBD2 cannot be checked. Germline assignment: CDR1 SGHRS and CDR2 YFSETQ. The CDR3 spans 15 residues. CDR3 protein: CASTATGTSEKTQYF.

The chain uses TRBV7-2 and TRBJ2-7; lacking DNA, the TRBD1 call made by TCRdb goes unchecked. The CDR3 runs to 15 residues. Germline CDR1 and CDR2: SGHTA and FQGNSA. CDR3 sequence: CASSSYRNRVYEQYF.

V and J are TRBV10-3 and TRBJ2-5. The CDR3 runs 11 residues. The germline gives CDR1 ENHRY, CDR2 SYGVKD. CDR3 protein: CAVGPQETQYF.

The chain recombines TRBV7-2 with TRBJ2-2. The CDR3 loop spans 15 amino acids. Germline values: CDR1 SGHTA, CDR2 FQGNSA. Here the CDR3 reads CASSRTVRDTGELFF.

The rearrangement joins TRBV4-2 to TRBJ1-4. Germline loops: CDR1 LGHNA, CDR2 YNFKEQ. This CDR3 has 16 residues. CDR3: CASSQEARALGGKLFF.

This chain links TRBV3-1 with TRBJ2-1; TCRdb indicates TRBD2, and absent DNA this call remains unverified. CDR1 is LGHDT, CDR2 YNNKEL, per germline (reference sequence). The CDR3 has 17 residues. The CDR3 region is CASSRLAGARTSNEQFF.

This chain joins TRBV20-1 and TRBJ2-3; TCRdb gives TRBD1 as the D gene, but with no DNA this cannot be confirmed. CDR1 is DFQATT and CDR2 is SNEGSKA in the germline V gene (reference sequence). The CDR3 sequence is 13 residues long. CDR3 protein: CSAGQSRADTQYF.

The rearrangement joins TRBV7-3 to TRBJ1-6. The length of the CDR3 is 15 residues. The germline CDR1 and CDR2 sequences are SGHTA and FQGTGA. The CDR3 region is CASSLTWGNSSPLHF.